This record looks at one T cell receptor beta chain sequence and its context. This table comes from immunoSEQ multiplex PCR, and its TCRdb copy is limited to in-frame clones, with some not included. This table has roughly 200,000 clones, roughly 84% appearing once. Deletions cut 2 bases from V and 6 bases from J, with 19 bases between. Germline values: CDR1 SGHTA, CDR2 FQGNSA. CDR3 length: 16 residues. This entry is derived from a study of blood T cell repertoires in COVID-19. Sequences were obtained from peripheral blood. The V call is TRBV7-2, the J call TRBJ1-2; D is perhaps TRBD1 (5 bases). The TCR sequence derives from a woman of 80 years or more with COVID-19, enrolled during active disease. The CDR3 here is CASSLNPKRGSNGYTF. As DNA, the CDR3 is TGTGCCAGCAGCTTAAATCCCAAAAGGGGCTCGAATGGCTACACCTTC.